The 27 T cell receptor beta chains below come from one sample, sequenced in a study of blood T cell repertoires in COVID-19. Data came from immunoSEQ multiplex PCR; TCRdb stores just in-frame clones and leaves some out. The profile shows about 500,000 clones, roughly nine tenths of them singletons. Sequencing was performed on peripheral blood. The source of these receptors is a man between 18 and 35 years old with COVID-19, enrolled during active disease.

The V gene is TRBV7-9, the J gene TRBJ2-1, with D maybe TRBD2 (6 bases). Deletions cut 1 base from V and 4 bases from J, with 11 bases between. This CDR3 is built from 15 residues. CDR1 is SEHNR and CDR2 is FQNEAQ in the germline V gene (reference sequence). The CDR3 sequence is CASSLGGGTYNEQFF. DNA for the CDR3: TGTGCCAGCAGCTTAGGCGGAGGGACGTACAATGAGCAGTTCTTC.

The chain is built from TRBV3-1 (or the pseudogene TRBV3-2) and TRBJ1-2, with 10 bases fitting TRBD1. V dropped 1 base and J dropped 3; count of bases not matched to a gene: 5. The CDR3 is made up of 16 amino acids. The germline V gene has CDR1 LGHDT and CDR2 YNNKEL (reference sequence). CDR3 DNA: TGTGCCAGCAGCCAAGGGACCGGGACAGGGGACTATGGCTACACCTTC. Protein: CASSQGTGTGDYGYTF.

The J gene is TRBJ2-7, the V gene TRBV5-8; 8 bases agree with TRBD1. The CDR3 covers 17 residues. J gave up 5 bases and V 0 bases, and 13 bases lay outside the gene matches. Germline V CDR1 and CDR2: SGHTS, YDEGEE. CDR3 nucleotide sequence: TGTGCCAGCAGCTTGGGGACAGGGAAGGCCATTGTGAACGAGCAGTACTTC. Translated: CASSLGTGKAIVNEQYF.

The chain carries TRBV6-6 and TRBJ2-7, with D maybe TRBD1 (6 bases). The CDR3 is 14 amino acids. Germline assignment: CDR1 MNHNY and CDR2 SVGAGI (reference sequence). V shed 7 bases and J shed 0 bases, with 13 bases lying between them. The CDR3 bases are TGTGCCAGCAATCCGGGACACTACTCCTACGAGCAGTACTTC. Residues: CASNPGHYSYEQYF.

The chain joins TRBV7-9 to TRBJ1-4; 7 nucleotides align to TRBD1. The ends lost 6 bases at V and 6 bases at J; junction bases unmatched: 7. This CDR3 spans 14 amino acids. Germline CDR1 is SEHNR and CDR2 is FQNEAQ (reference sequence). CDR3 sequence: CASSSDRPDEKLFF. For the CDR3, the DNA is TGTGCCAGCAGTTCGGACAGGCCTGATGAAAAACTGTTTTTT. Full variable domain (outside the CDR3, taken from reference TRBV7-9 and TRBJ1-4): DTGVSQNPRHKITKRGQNVTFRCDPISEHNRLYWYRQTLGQGPEFLTYFQNEAQLEKSRLLSDRFSAERPKGSFSTLEIQRTEQGDSAMYLCASSSDRPDEKLFFGSGTQLSVL.

The chain employs TRBV6-6 and TRBJ2-3, with D maybe TRBD2 (5 bases). There are 11 residues in the CDR3. Trimming pared 5 bases from V and 7 bases from J, leaving 7 bases between. Germline lookup yields CDR1 MNHNY and CDR2 SVGAGI (reference sequence). The CDR3 spells CASSTGNTQYF. In nucleotides, the CDR3 is TGTGCCAGCAGTACCGGGAATACGCAGTATTTT.

This chain connects TRBV11-2 to TRBJ2-7; 9 bases match TRBD2. The CDR3 loop spans 16 amino acids. The ends lost 7 bases at V and 1 base at J; junction bases unmatched: 11. Germline CDR1 SGHAT, CDR2 FQNNGV. The CDR3 DNA is TGTGCCAGCACCAAAAAGGGGCTAGCGGGGTCCTACGAGCAGTACTTC. It specifies CASTKKGLAGSYEQYF.

V and J are TRBV27 and TRBJ2-3, with TRBD2 matching 9 bases. Germline CDR1 MNHEY, CDR2 SMNVEV (reference sequence). V lost 9 bases to trimming and J lost 3 bases; unmatched junction nucleotides: 7. The CDR3 contains 14 residues. Here the CDR3 reads CASQTSGVTDTQYF. Here the CDR3 DNA reads TGTGCCAGTCAGACTAGCGGTGTGACAGATACGCAGTATTTT.

This chain joins TRBV18 and TRBJ2-7, with 10 bases matching TRBD1. The CDR3 is made up of 15 amino acids. V lost 3 bases to trimming and J lost 5 bases; unmatched junction nucleotides: 7. Germline CDR1 and CDR2: KGHSH and LQKENI. The CDR3 is CASSPQGQGYDEQYF. For the CDR3, the DNA is TGTGCCAGCTCACCTCAGGGACAGGGGTACGACGAGCAGTACTTC.

The chain couples TRBV2 to TRBJ2-4; 8 bases are shared with TRBD1. The CDR3 sequence is 16 residues long. Germline values: CDR1 SNHLY, CDR2 FYNNEI. The J segment lost 0 bases and the V segment lost 5 bases, leaving 6 bases of the junction unmatched. CDR3 in amino acids: CASSPDRGLAKNIQYF. CDR3 bases: TGTGCCAGCAGTCCAGACAGGGGATTAGCCAAAAACATTCAGTACTTC.

In this sample, this clone turned up a few times. The V gene is TRBV6-5, the J gene TRBJ1-1, with a possible D match to TRBD1 (5 bases). The CDR3 totals 14 residues. V lost 2 bases to trimming and J lost 4 bases, with 11 bases between them. Germline CDR1 MNHEY, CDR2 SVGAGI. CDR3 in DNA: TGTGCCAGCAGTTACGCGGGGCGAGGCACTGAAGCTTTCTTT. Its protein is CASSYAGRGTEAFF.

The chain recombines TRBV4-1 with TRBJ2-7, with D maybe TRBD1 (5 bases). Germline assignment: CDR1 MGHRA and CDR2 YSYEKL. CDR3 length: 15 amino acids. Trimming stripped 0 bases from V and 3 bases from J, with 12 bases between. CDR3 protein: CASSQDQQVSYEQYF. CDR3 in DNA: TGCGCCAGCAGCCAAGATCAACAGGTCAGCTACGAGCAGTACTTC.

In its sample, this clone was seen a few times. The V and J genes are TRBV4-1 and TRBJ1-3; no clear D gene. Germline V gives CDR1 MGHRA, CDR2 YSYEKL. CDR3 length: 13 amino acids. Trimming shortened V by 5 bases and J by 8 bases, and 13 bases separated the two germline ends. The CDR3 region is CASSSNRVDTIYF. The CDR3 DNA reads TGCGCCAGCAGCTCAAATAGAGTAGACACCATATATTTT.

V gene TRBV6-5 combines with J gene TRBJ2-2, with TRBD2 matching over 7 bases. The V gene end was trimmed by 8 bases and the J gene end by 6 bases; junction bases not matched to a gene: 9. Germline CDR1 MNHEY, CDR2 SVGAGI. The CDR3 totals 14 residues. CDR3 region: CASVELAKSGELFF. CDR3 nucleotide sequence: TGTGCCAGCGTGGAACTAGCGAAGTCCGGGGAGCTGTTTTTT.

The rearrangement uses TRBV2 and TRBJ2-4; 11 bases line up with TRBD2. From germline, CDR1 is SNHLY and CDR2 FYNNEI. The CDR3 consists of 18 residues. J lost 3 bases, V lost 1 base, and 8 bases had no gene match. The CDR3 DNA is TGTGCCAGCAGTGAAGGTAGCGGGAGGGGCACTATCAAAAACATTCAGTACTTC. This encodes CASSEGSGRGTIKNIQYF.

J is TRBJ2-5 and V is TRBV5-1; D is perhaps TRBD1 (7 bases). The germline gives CDR1 SGHRS, CDR2 YFSETQ. With 5 bases removed from V and 5 bases from J, the gap between germline ends came to 19 bases. This CDR3 comprises 15 residues. The CDR3 here is CASSSGQWDFETQYF. The CDR3 bases are TGCGCCAGCAGTTCGGGACAGTGGGACTTCGAGACCCAGTACTTC. Full variable domain (rest looked up from reference TRBV5-1 and TRBJ2-5): KAGVTQTPRYLIKTRGQQVTLSCSPISGHRSVSWYQQTPGQGLQFLFEYFSETQRNKGNFPGRFSGRQFSNSRSEMNVSTLELGDSALYLCASSSGQWDFETQYFGPGTRLLVL.

The chain links TRBV24-1 to TRBJ2-2; D gene unclear. The CDR3 is 13 residues long. CDR1 KGHDR and CDR2 SFDVKD come from the germline V gene. Trimming took 5 bases from V and 7 from J, leaving 10 bases between them. CDR3 protein: CATSVRSGGELFF. DNA of the CDR3: TGTGCCACCAGTGTGCGTTCCGGCGGGGAGCTGTTTTTT.

The rearrangement links TRBV10-2 to TRBJ2-5; 8 positions match TRBD1. V gave up 6 bases and J gave up 5 bases; unmatched junction bases: 8. CDR3 length: 14 amino acids. The germline gives CDR1 WSHSY, CDR2 SAAADI. The CDR3 is CASSRTGWKETQYF. The DNA for the CDR3 is TGCGCCAGCAGCAGGACAGGGTGGAAGGAGACCCAGTACTTC.

This clone has only one observation. The V call is TRBV20-1, the J call TRBJ2-3; 12 bases match TRBD2. CDR3 length: 15 residues. Per germline, CDR1 DFQATT and CDR2 SNEGSKA (reference sequence). With V trimmed by 3 bases and J by 5 bases, 6 bases remained unmatched. CDR3: CSASSSGRAGDTQYF. CDR3 DNA sequence: TGCAGTGCTAGTTCTAGCGGGAGGGCCGGAGATACGCAGTATTTT.

A word on this clone: The same CDR3 is also encoded by other DNA sequences in this sample. This chain's CDR3 is CASSPGTGGDTEAFF. The CDR3 DNA follows: TGCGCCAGCAGCCCGGGGACAGGAGGGGACACTGAAGCTTTCTTT. The rearrangement joins TRBV5-1 to TRBJ1-1, with 8 bases matching TRBD1. The V gene end was trimmed by 4 bases and the J gene end by 3 bases; junction bases not matched to a gene: 8. The CDR3 has 15 amino acids. The germline gives CDR1 SGHRS, CDR2 YFSETQ. Combining the CDR3 with reference TRBV5-1 and TRBJ1-1 gives the whole variable domain KAGVTQTPRYLIKTRGQQVTLSCSPISGHRSVSWYQQTPGQGLQFLFEYFSETQRNKGNFPGRFSGRQFSNSRSEMNVSTLELGDSALYLCASSPGTGGDTEAFFGQGTRLTVV.

For this clone: Within the sample, other DNA sequences also encode this same CDR3. The rearrangement uses TRBV4-1 and TRBJ2-3; D is uncertain. This CDR3 comprises 12 residues. Trimming shortened V by 1 base and J by 6 bases, and 5 bases separated the two germline ends. Germline values: CDR1 MGHRA, CDR2 YSYEKL. CDR3 sequence reads: CASSQGADTQYF. The CDR3 DNA is TGCGCCAGCAGCCAAGGGGCTGATACGCAGTATTTT.

The V call is TRBV6-6, the J call TRBJ2-3; TRBD2 matches 8 bases. Germline V lookup: CDR1 MNHNY, CDR2 SVGAGI (reference sequence). CDR3 length: 15 amino acids. V dropped 2 bases and J dropped 1; count of bases not matched to a gene: 2. CDR3 in amino acids: CASSYGRGGTDTQYF. The CDR3 DNA sequence: TGTGCCAGCAGTTACGGGCGGGGGGGCACAGATACGCAGTATTTT.

The chain has TRBV10-2 and TRBJ2-2, with D tentatively TRBD1 (5 bases). V lost 6 bases, J lost 4 bases, and 9 bases lay in between. Germline V gene sequence: CDR1 WSHSY, CDR2 SAAADI. This CDR3 has 13 amino acids. The CDR3 nucleotides read TGCGCCAGCAGCCTCGACAGCACCGGGGAGCTGTTTTTT. Translating gives CASSLDSTGELFF.

The chain couples TRBV11-3 to TRBJ2-1; D possibly corresponds to TRBD2 (5 bases). Trimming removed 1 base from V and 9 bases from J, with 10 bases in between. In germline, CDR1 is SGHNT, CDR2 YENEEA. This CDR3 has 13 amino acids. The CDR3 nucleotides are TGTGCCAGCAGCTTAGGCGGCCGGGGTGAGCAGTTCTTC. As protein: CASSLGGRGEQFF.

J is TRBJ2-3 and V is TRBV27, with unresolved D. The CDR3 sequence is 13 residues long. V lost 5 bases, J lost 0 bases, and 6 bases lay in between. Germline V gene lookup returns CDR1 MNHEY and CDR2 SMNVEV (reference sequence). CDR3 residues: CASSLDSTDTQYF. In nucleotides, the CDR3 is TGTGCCAGCAGTCTAGATAGCACAGATACGCAGTATTTT.

The chain couples TRBV2 to TRBJ2-5; 10 bases match TRBD1. Trimming removed 5 bases from V and 2 bases from J; junction bases left unmatched: 2. There are 14 residues in the CDR3. CDR1 is SNHLY, CDR2 FYNNEI, per germline. CDR3 sequence: CASSPGQGQETQYF. CDR3 DNA sequence: TGTGCCAGCAGTCCGGGACAGGGGCAAGAGACCCAGTACTTC.

The chain uses TRBV5-5 and TRBJ1-4; D call uncertain. Trimming shortened V by 8 bases and J by 7 bases, and 18 bases separated the two germline ends. The CDR3 runs 14 residues. Germline CDR1 reads SGHKS; CDR2 reads YYEKEE (reference sequence). CDR3 bases: TGTGCCAGTAAACCGGGCCCGGGAGGTGAAAAACTGTTTTTT. Translating gives CASKPGPGGEKLFF. Variable domain in full (rest from reference TRBV5-5 and TRBJ1-4): DAGVTQSPTHLIKTRGQQVTLRCSPISGHKSVSWYQQVLGQGPQFIFQYYEKEERGRGNFPDRFSARQFPNYSSELNVNALLLGDSALYLCASKPGPGGEKLFFGSGTQLSVL.